The clone carrying this TCR beta chain was found a few times. What it recognizes is unknown. The sample belongs to a study of cytomegalovirus exposure and HLA in healthy donors. 13 Jbeta primers and 60 Vbeta primers were used for the PCR. Sequencing was performed with immunoSEQ multiplex PCR; in TCRdb, only in-frame clones are kept and a portion is missing. The table lists about 110,000 clones, about four fifths of them singletons, with about 2.7% in the top ten. With 2 bases removed from V and 2 bases from J, the gap between germline ends came to 8 bases. The CDR3 has 15 amino acids. Germline V gene data show CDR1 as SGHTS and CDR2 as YDEGEE. Overall study findings and caveats: The authors listed over 150 TCR beta chains as cytomegalovirus-associated.

The receptor was derived from a young woman in good health and CMV-seronegative. Material: PBMCs. This chain joins TRBV5-8 and TRBJ2-6, with D maybe TRBD2 (5 bases). The chain's CDR3 is CASSLTGAGANVLTF. Here the CDR3 DNA reads TGTGCCAGCAGCTTAACCGGGGCTGGGGCCAACGTCCTGACTTTC.